Listed here are 24 T cell receptor beta chains from one sample, sequenced in a study of blood T cell repertoires in COVID-19 (dated by TCRdb to between 2020 and 2021). Preparation of the library involved the immunoSEQ multiplex PCR assay. In TCRdb, the immuneACCESS table is reduced to in-frame sequences with V and J assigned. These tables do not hold every clone; where another copy was compared, an unresolved V gene accounts for under half, and the others remain unexplained. Here the sample has about 150,000 clones; about 80% occur a single time. Clones ranked in the top ten supply about 2% of the sample. Sequencing was performed on peripheral blood. The receptors come from a woman older than 75 with acute or convalescent COVID-19.

This sequence joins TRBV7-2 and TRBJ2-2, with TRBD2 matching 11 bases. The germline V gene has CDR1 SGHTA and CDR2 FQGNSA. The CDR3 sequence is 16 residues long. The V and J ends lost 4 bases and 1 base, in that order; junction bases with no gene match: 2. This CDR3 reads CASSSGLAGNTGELFF. CDR3 coding DNA: TGTGCCAGCAGCTCAGGACTAGCGGGGAACACCGGGGAGCTGTTTTTT.

This clone showed up many times. The genes are TRBV20-1 and TRBJ2-7; D not resolved. The germline CDR1 and CDR2 sequences are DFQATT and SNEGSKA (reference sequence). Trimming removed 2 bases at V and 9 bases at J, with 11 bases between. This CDR3 has 11 residues. CDR3 coding DNA: TGCAGTGCTAGATCGGTCGTAGCGCAGTACTTC. It codes for CSARSVVAQYF.

This clone has just one count. The rearrangement uses TRBV9 and TRBJ2-3, with 12 bases lining up with TRBD2. The V gene end was trimmed by 2 bases and the J gene end by 5 bases; junction bases not matched to a gene: 6. The CDR3 is 16 amino acids. Germline V gives CDR1 SGDLS, CDR2 YYNGEE. The CDR3 sequence is CASSVTSGGPGDTQYF. DNA for the CDR3: TGTGCCAGCAGCGTCACTAGCGGGGGGCCTGGAGATACGCAGTATTTT. The whole variable domain, filled in from reference TRBV9 and TRBJ2-3, reads DSGVTQTPKHLITATGQRVTLRCSPRSGDLSVYWYQQSLDQGLQFLIQYYNGEERAKGNILERFSAQQFPDLHSELNLSSLELGDSALYFCASSVTSGGPGDTQYFGPGTRLTVL.

This rearrangement joins TRBV21-1 to TRBJ2-7; the table's D call, TRBD2, has no DNA check behind it. TRBV21-1 is a pseudogene segment. The CDR3 length is 12 residues. In DNA, the CDR3 is TGTGCCAGCACCCGGGGAGAAAGGGAGCAGTACTTC. It yields the protein CASTRGEREQYF.

This chain uses TRBV5-1 with TRBJ1-1; 7 nucleotides line up with TRBD1. Germline values: CDR1 SGHRS, CDR2 YFSETQ. V lost 0 bases and J lost 1; bases outside the gene matches: 15. The CDR3 extends over 19 amino acids. CDR3 nucleotides: TGCGCCAGCAGCTTGGGTAGGGAGCCCCAGGACAGGCCGAACACTGAAGCTTTCTTT. Its protein product is CASSLGREPQDRPNTEAFF.

The genes are TRBV4-2 and TRBJ2-5; D remains unclear. The CDR3 has 17 amino acids. Per germline, CDR1 LGHNA and CDR2 YNFKEQ. Trimming took off 0 bases at V and 2 bases at J, with 16 bases between the two ends. The CDR3 reads CASSQDAPAGFQETQYF. For the CDR3, the DNA is TGTGCCAGCAGCCAAGATGCCCCAGCCGGGTTTCAAGAGACCCAGTACTTC.

A single count supports this clone. CDR3 in amino acids: CASSYSWTVQETQYF. The DNA for the CDR3 is TGTGCCAGCAGTTACTCCTGGACAGTCCAAGAGACCCAGTACTTC. The J gene is TRBJ2-5, the V gene TRBV6-2 or TRBV6-3, with D perhaps TRBD1 (6 bases). Trimming removed 0 bases from V and 1 base from J, with 9 bases in between. The CDR3 covers 15 residues. Per the germline V gene, CDR1 is MNHEY and CDR2 is SVGEGT.

The gene calls are TRBV5-1 and TRBJ1-1; tentatively, D is TRBD1 (6 bases). CDR1 is SGHRS, CDR2 YFSETQ, per germline. Trimming took off 8 bases at V and 4 bases at J, with 12 bases between the two ends. This CDR3 contains 12 residues. Here the CDR3 DNA reads TGCGCCAGTTCCAGGGGTGGCACTGAAGCTTTCTTT. Amino acid sequence: CASSRGGTEAFF.

This chain links TRBV30 with TRBJ2-5; the D gene is possibly TRBD2 (6 bases). The germline gives CDR1 GTSNPN, CDR2 SVGIG (reference sequence). The CDR3 sequence is 13 residues long. The V and J ends lost 3 bases and 1 base respectively, with 9 bases between them. The CDR3 DNA sequence: TGTGCCTGGAGCGTGGGACTCCAAGAGACCCAGTACTTC. It codes for CAWSVGLQETQYF.

The chain carries TRBV6-5 and TRBJ1-1; D may be TRBD1 (5 bases). V was clipped by 4 bases and J by 3 bases, with 12 bases between them. Germline values: CDR1 MNHEY, CDR2 SVGAGI. CDR3 size: 14 residues. In DNA form, the CDR3 reads TGTGCCAGCAGTTTAGGGGCAGGGTACACTGAAGCTTTCTTT. Its protein is CASSLGAGYTEAFF.

The chain links TRBV19 to TRBJ1-5; TRBD1 matches 8 bases. Germline-derived CDR1 and CDR2 are LNHDA and SQIVND (reference sequence). This CDR3 region has 16 residues. V was clipped by 4 bases and J by 3 bases; unmatched bases: 8. The CDR3 here is CASSTLDRGLNQPQHF. The CDR3 DNA follows: TGTGCCAGTAGTACCTTAGACAGGGGCCTCAATCAGCCCCAGCATTTT.

The J gene is TRBJ2-7, the V gene TRBV5-6, with D maybe TRBD1 (5 bases). Trimming left V 4 bases short and J 5 bases short, with 13 bases between. Germline-derived CDR1 and CDR2 are SGHDT and YYEEEE. The CDR3 has 13 residues. CDR3 sequence: CASSKTAVDEQYF. As DNA, the CDR3 is TGTGCCAGCAGCAAGACAGCCGTCGACGAGCAGTACTTC.

The J gene is TRBJ2-3, the V gene TRBV10-3; D is perhaps TRBD2 (6 bases). V was trimmed by 0 bases and J by 2 bases, leaving 18 bases between them. Germline V gene lookup returns CDR1 ENHRY and CDR2 SYGVKD. This CDR3 contains 18 residues. CDR3 residues: CAISESTELAAVTDTQYF. The CDR3 nucleotides read TGTGCCATCAGTGAGTCGACGGAACTAGCTGCCGTCACAGATACGCAGTATTTT.

In regard to this clone: Other DNA sequences from this sample encode an identical CDR3 as well. V and J are TRBV5-1 and TRBJ2-2; maybe TRBD2 (6 bases). The CDR3 loop spans 16 amino acids. Trimming pared 0 bases from V and 0 bases from J, leaving 9 bases between. Per the germline V gene, CDR1 is SGHRS and CDR2 is YFSETQ. The CDR3 bases are TGCGCCAGCAGCTTGGGGTTAGCGGCGAACACCGGGGAGCTGTTTTTT. It codes for CASSLGLAANTGELFF.

The chain joins TRBV9 to TRBJ1-4, with a tentative D call TRBD1 (6 bases). CDR1 SGDLS and CDR2 YYNGEE come from the germline V gene. V lost 1 base and J 5 bases, leaving 12 bases between the germline ends. This CDR3 contains 15 residues. CDR3 in DNA: TGTGCCAGCAGCGTACAACAGGGAGTGAATGAAAAACTGTTTTTT. Translated: CASSVQQGVNEKLFF. Combining the CDR3 with reference TRBV9 and TRBJ1-4 gives the whole variable domain DSGVTQTPKHLITATGQRVTLRCSPRSGDLSVYWYQQSLDQGLQFLIQYYNGEERAKGNILERFSAQQFPDLHSELNLSSLELGDSALYFCASSVQQGVNEKLFFGSGTQLSVL.

The V gene is TRBV7-2, the J gene TRBJ2-5, with D possibly TRBD2 on 5 matching bases. V was trimmed by 4 bases and J by 1 base, leaving 10 bases between them. Germline assignment: CDR1 SGHTA and CDR2 FQGNSA. The length of the CDR3 is 14 residues. The CDR3 bases are TGTGCCAGCAGCTCTTTAGCGTTCCAAGAGACCCAGTACTTC. Encoded protein: CASSSLAFQETQYF.

The chain recombines TRBV3-1 (or the pseudogene TRBV3-2) with TRBJ2-4; TRBD2 aligns across 12 bases. Germline-derived CDR1 and CDR2 are LGHDT and YNNKEL (reference sequence). V lost 0 bases and J lost 7; bases outside the gene matches: 4. The CDR3 loop spans 16 amino acids. The CDR3 DNA is TGTGCCAGCAGCCAAGATCCTAGCGGGGGGGCGAACATTCAGTACTTC. Its protein product is CASSQDPSGGANIQYF.

The V gene is TRBV5-1, the J gene TRBJ2-7; 9 bases align to TRBD1. CDR3 size: 15 residues. Germline CDR1 SGHRS, CDR2 YFSETQ. V lost 5 bases and J lost 3; bases outside the gene matches: 9. This CDR3 is CASRYLRDRDYEQYF. The DNA of the CDR3 is TGCGCCAGCAGGTACCTCCGGGACAGGGACTACGAGCAGTACTTC.

The V call is TRBV6-6, the J call TRBJ1-1, with 7 positions matching TRBD1. CDR3 length: 15 amino acids. Germline V gene sequence: CDR1 MNHNY, CDR2 SVGAGI (reference sequence). V shed 2 bases, J shed 4 bases, and the junction held 7 bases outside the gene matches. This CDR3 reads CASSYEMTGRTEAFF. The CDR3 DNA follows: TGTGCCAGCAGTTACGAAATGACAGGGCGCACTGAAGCTTTCTTT.

This chain connects TRBV5-4 to TRBJ2-1; 8 nucleotides agree with TRBD1. Per the germline V gene, CDR1 is SGHNT and CDR2 is YYREEE (reference sequence). The ends lost 0 bases at V and 5 bases at J; junction bases unmatched: 4. The CDR3 runs to 15 residues. The CDR3 nucleotides read TGTGCCAGCAGCTTGGTGGGGACAGGAAACAATGAGCAGTTCTTC. It is translated as CASSLVGTGNNEQFF.

This chain uses TRBV18 with TRBJ1-4; D uncertain. The length of the CDR3 is 15 residues. CDR1 is KGHSH, CDR2 LQKENI, per germline. Between the trimmed V and J ends, which lost 0 bases and 6 bases, there was a span of 11 bases. This CDR3 reads CASSPPFEADEKLFF. The CDR3 DNA sequence: TGTGCCAGCTCACCACCGTTTGAGGCAGATGAAAAACTGTTTTTT.

The chain carries TRBV3-1 (or the pseudogene TRBV3-2) and TRBJ2-1; D ambiguous. The germline V and J ends were trimmed by 0 bases and 2 bases, with 2 bases remaining between them. Germline V CDR1 and CDR2: LGHDT, YNNKEL (reference sequence). This CDR3 is built from 13 residues. This CDR3 is CASSQDTYNEQFF. The CDR3 region has the DNA TGTGCCAGCAGCCAAGACACCTACAATGAGCAGTTCTTC.

The rearrangement links TRBV6-5 to TRBJ1-1; 9 nucleotides align to TRBD1. Germline CDR1 reads MNHEY; CDR2 reads SVGAGI. The J segment lost 5 bases and the V segment lost 3 bases, leaving 7 bases of the junction unmatched. The CDR3 extends over 15 amino acids. The CDR3 region is CASSYSQGAKTEAFF. The CDR3 coding sequence is TGTGCCAGCAGTTATTCACAGGGGGCAAAAACTGAAGCTTTCTTT.

This chain connects TRBV7-9 to TRBJ2-7, with D tentatively TRBD2 (6 bases). The CDR3 has 15 residues. The V gene lost 1 base and the J gene lost 2 bases, with 12 bases spanning the gap. CDR1 is SEHNR, CDR2 FQNEAQ, per germline (reference sequence). The CDR3 is CASSLEGGIAYEQYF. CDR3 nucleotides: TGTGCCAGCAGCTTAGAAGGAGGGATCGCCTACGAGCAGTACTTC.